This TCR beta chain was observed in a study of blood T cells in healthy people across ages. Together with a sample-barcoded 5' primer, a J-beta primer mix was included in a second PCR lasting about 7 to 12 cycles. One entry per CDR3 protein results from TCRdb running MiXCR on the 5' RACE reads. The sample lists about 940,000 distinct CDR3 sequences, 48% occurring once. CDR1 and CDR2 (germline): LGHDT, YNNKEL (reference sequence). The CDR3 sequence is 15 residues long. Material: blood. The clonotype comes from a man aged 25-40 years in good health. The genes are TRBV3-1 and TRBJ2-7; no clear D. Near its end, the DNA agrees better with TRBJ2-5, so the J call may be wrong. This CDR3 is CASSQGGGPRETQYF. The CDR3 DNA reads as TGTGCCAGCAGCCAAGGTGGCGGCCCTCGGGAGACCCAGTACTTC.